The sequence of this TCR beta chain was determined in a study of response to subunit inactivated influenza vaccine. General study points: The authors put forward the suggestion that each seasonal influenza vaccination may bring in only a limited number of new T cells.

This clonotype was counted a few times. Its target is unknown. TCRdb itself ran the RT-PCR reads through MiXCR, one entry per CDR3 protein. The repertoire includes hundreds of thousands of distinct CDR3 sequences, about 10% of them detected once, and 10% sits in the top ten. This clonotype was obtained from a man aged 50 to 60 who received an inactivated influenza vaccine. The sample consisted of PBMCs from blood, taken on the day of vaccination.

The CDR3 loop is CSVRLVLTDTQYF. CDR3 DNA sequence: TGCAGCGTTCGACTAGTCCTCACAGATACGCAGTATTTT. The chain employs TRBV29-1 and TRBJ2-3; possibly TRBD2 for D (6 bases). Trimming removed 5 bases from V and 2 bases from J, with 11 bases in between. Germline values: CDR1 SQVTM, CDR2 ANQGSEA. There are 13 residues in the CDR3.